The 9 T cell receptor beta chains given below trace back to one sample, sequenced in a study of cytomegalovirus exposure and HLA in healthy donors. The PCR had 60 Vbeta and 13 Jbeta primers. The data were produced by immunoSEQ multiplex PCR, yet TCRdb's version contains in-frame clones alone and is incomplete. The table for this sample gives under 100,000 clones. Sequencing input: PBMCs. Receptors were obtained from a woman aged 30 to 39 in good health and CMV-seronegative.

The chain joins TRBV5-6 to TRBJ2-4; no clear D gene. The CDR3 covers 15 residues. Trimming cost V 0 bases and J 0 bases, with 7 bases left between them. The germline V gene encodes CDR1 SGHDT and CDR2 YYEEEE. This chain's CDR3 is CASSLVALAKNIQYF. CDR3 nucleotide sequence: TGTGCCAGCAGCTTGGTAGCCCTAGCCAAAAACATTCAGTACTTC.

V usage is TRBV19 and J usage is TRBJ2-3, with 10 bases aligning to TRBD2. The CDR3 extends over 19 amino acids. V was pared by 0 bases and J by 0 bases, with 9 bases of the junction left unmatched. The germline V gene has CDR1 LNHDA and CDR2 SQIVND (reference sequence). The CDR3 sequence: CASSIDLSSGRDSTDTQYF. The CDR3 coding sequence is TGTGCCAGTAGTATAGATCTATCCAGCGGGAGGGACAGCACAGATACGCAGTATTTT.

The rearrangement joins TRBV5-1 to TRBJ1-1; D call uncertain. The V gene lost 3 bases and the J gene lost 4 bases, with 16 bases spanning the gap. The CDR3 has 15 residues. Per germline, CDR1 SGHRS and CDR2 YFSETQ. The CDR3 bases are TGCGCCAGCAGCTCCAACCCTTTGAGAGGCACTGAAGCTTTCTTT. It specifies CASSSNPLRGTEAFF.

The chain carries TRBV27 and TRBJ1-2; D uncertain. Germline V gene sequence: CDR1 MNHEY, CDR2 SMNVEV (reference sequence). There are 14 residues in the CDR3. V gave up 5 bases and J gave up 2 bases, with 12 bases separating them. CDR3 coding DNA: TGTGCCAGCAGTCCATATCTCGAGAACTATGGCTACACCTTC. Translation: CASSPYLENYGYTF.

The rearrangement joins TRBV7-9 to TRBJ2-4; TRBD1 aligns across 7 bases. The V gene end was trimmed by 1 base and the J gene end by 6 bases; junction bases not matched to a gene: 12. The CDR3 consists of 17 residues. CDR1 and CDR2 (germline): SEHNR, FQNEAQ (reference sequence). CDR3 bases: TGTGCCAGCAGCTTAGGAGGGATTAGGGACAGTCTAAACATTCAGTACTTC. This codes for CASSLGGIRDSLNIQYF.

This chain joins TRBV7-3 and TRBJ2-5; TRBD2 aligns across 9 bases. CDR3 size: 15 residues. Germline V CDR1 and CDR2: SGHTA, FQGTGA. J was trimmed by 2 bases and V by 2 bases; bases with no gene match: 3. The CDR3 nucleotides are TGTGCCAGCAGCTTAGGACTAGCGCAGCAAGAGACCCAGTACTTC. Its protein is CASSLGLAQQETQYF.

The V and J genes are TRBV10-3 and TRBJ1-1; TRBD1 agrees at 7 bases. CDR1 ENHRY and CDR2 SYGVKD come from the germline V gene. This CDR3 is 15 amino acids long. V dropped 4 bases and J dropped 3; count of bases not matched to a gene: 8. CDR3 DNA: TGTGCCATCAGTGGCTCAGGGGGATCAGACACTGAAGCTTTCTTT. Protein product: CAISGSGGSDTEAFF.

The chain carries TRBV18 and TRBJ2-5; 13 bases are a match to TRBD2. Germline V gene sequence: CDR1 KGHSH, CDR2 LQKENI. The CDR3 has 17 amino acids. V lost 0 bases, J lost 6 bases, and 7 bases stayed unmatched. The CDR3 DNA reads as TGTGCCAGCTCACCACCGAGGACTAGCGGGAGTATTCAGACCCAGTACTTC. It specifies CASSPPRTSGSIQTQYF.

V is TRBV6-1 and J is TRBJ1-4, with 7 bases lining up with TRBD1. In germline, CDR1 is MNHNS, CDR2 SASEGT. J was trimmed by 4 bases and V by 3 bases; bases with no gene match: 5. This CDR3 is 15 amino acids long. CDR3 DNA sequence: TGTGCCAGCAGTGACACAGGGGCGTATAATGAAAAACTGTTTTTT. It encodes CASSDTGAYNEKLFF.